Detailed here is one T cell receptor (beta chain). The antigen remains unidentified. This sample was included in a study of CD8 T cells in ankylosing spondylitis. Using quantitative 5'-RACE with molecular barcodes, the authors made TCR beta libraries. TCRdb re-analysed the 5' RACE reads in MiXCR, keeping a single row per CDR3 protein. The sample records 85,000 to 90,000 distinct CDR3 sequences, under 30% being singletons. Whole-study results and caveats: About 8 highly homologous variants made up a TCR beta motif that seemed to typify ankylosing spondylitis blood. In ankylosing spondylitis patients, matched synovial fluid reportedly showed significant enrichment of disease-linked clones.

The sequenced sample was blood, either unsorted or a sorted T cell fraction (not recorded which). The receptor was derived from a male donor with ankylosing spondylitis or in good health (not recorded which).

CDR3 DNA: TGCGCCAGCAGCCCCGGCGGGGCGGTGACCTACAATGAGCAGTTCTTC. Amino acids: CASSPGGAVTYNEQFF. The chain employs TRBV5-1 and TRBJ2-1, with D possibly TRBD2 on 6 matching bases. Per the germline V gene, CDR1 is SGHRS and CDR2 is YFSETQ. The CDR3 is 16 amino acids. Trimming removed 4 bases from V and 2 bases from J, with 16 bases in between.